This T cell receptor beta chain was recorded in a study of blood T cell repertoires in COVID-19. At the level of the study: The United States, Italy and Spain provided the acute and convalescent COVID-19 samples.

V lost 0 bases to trimming and J lost 2 bases, with 8 bases between them. The CDR3 is 14 residues long. In germline, CDR1 is SGHRS, CDR2 YFSETQ. This clone was detected a few times. Other nucleotide sequences from this sample produce the same CDR3. Methods used by the authors: By means of reference gene primer amplification, nucleated cell counts were estimated. The method was immunoSEQ multiplex PCR; TCRdb's version includes in-frame clones alone and lacks a portion of them. The V and J calls and clone size are taken from that table; D and trimming were inferred from the DNA. The table shows approximately 110,000 clones, with 86% occurring only once.

This sequence joins TRBV5-1 and TRBJ2-5; D might be TRBD2 (5 bases). Sequencing was performed on peripheral blood. The sequence was collected from a human donor in a cohort sampled during active COVID-19. CDR3 sequence (DNA): TGCGCCAGCAGCTTGGGAGGGCTACAAGAGACCCAGTACTTC. It specifies CASSLGGLQETQYF.